This T cell receptor beta chain was sequenced in a study of CD8+ T cells in alopecia areata (dated by TCRdb to 2016 to 2019). Broadly, across the study: High-throughput TCRbeta sequencing was used to examine T cell clonal expansion in alopecia areata in both the C3H/HeJ mouse model and human patients. On the human side, TCRbeta sequencing was run on scalp tissue and on sorted CD4+ and CD8+ peripheral blood T cells from healthy controls and from alopecia areata patients with either patchy or totalis/universalis disease. Scalp clonality was compared across normal scalp (n=4), patchy alopecia areata scalp (n=8), and alopecia totalis/universalis scalp (n=8). RNA came from the PAXgene miRNA kit for fixed scalp, the miRNeasy kit for PBMCs, and the RNeasy kit for mouse skin. TCRbeta CDR3 regions were amplified by immunoSEQ multiplex PCR using 35 Vbeta forward and 13 Jbeta reverse primers.

What the research found in general, with its limitations: Unlike mouse skin, where gammadelta T cells dominate, normal human skin contains resident alphabeta T cells that get sequenced too, which complicates analysis of the scalp TCR repertoire. Shared TCR sequences between patients were less evident than in mice, which may be partly attributable to HLA diversity in the patient population. Higher clonality and more expanded CD8+ clones were observed in lesional scalp than in normal scalp, particularly in alopecia totalis/universalis, a finding suggestive of antigenic drive.

As encoded in the germline V gene (reference sequence), CDR1 is PRHDT while CDR2 is FYEKMQ. The CDR3, cysteine through phenylalanine, is 15 amino acids long. Of the read, only the CDR3 DNA is kept; its 45 bases are in frame from base 1. V ends up 5 bases short and J 1 base short, with an unmatched junction base count of 7. PBMCs were separated by density centrifugation and stained for CD3, CD4 and CD8, after which CD4+ and CD8+ T cells were sorted on a FACSAria. Scalp biopsies and blood samples were provided by unaffected controls. Notes on this clone: Its antigen remains undetermined. No clone much larger than this one lies a single base away; base qualities are absent.

Library preparation used the immunoSEQ multiplex PCR assay. For TCR sequencing, RNA was extracted from every sample and reverse transcribed into cDNA to serve as template. First-strand cDNA was synthesized using SuperScript III with a 2:1 mix of oligo-dT and random hexamers. A synthetic immune receptor repertoire was used to measure amplification bias, and any remaining bias was corrected computationally. On the authors' methods: Raw reads were preprocessed for error removal, and CDR3 was defined according to IMGT conventions as running from the conserved cysteine to phenylalanine. To get clonality, Shannon entropy was normalized by log2 of the number of productive unique TCRs and the result was subtracted from 1. Whether scalp clones were CD4 or CD8 was inferred by matching scalp TCRbeta sequences against CD4 and CD8 repertoires sorted from blood. What TCRdb holds here is the immuneACCESS table cut down to in-frame rearrangements. Part of the clones is not present; checked against another copy, under half of the missing clones reflect an unresolved V gene, and the others are unexplained. V and J calls and clone size come straight from that table; D and trimming were deduced from the DNA. For this sample the table gives over 90,000 clones, of which roughly half were detected only once. Jointly, the top ten make up around 8.8% of the sample.

This sequence was found in a human donor in good health. In this chain, TRBV13 is recombined with TRBJ2-7, and 8 junctional nucleotides match TRBD2. The sample consisted of CD4+ T cells sorted from blood. The bases read TGTGCCAGCAGCCTTTCCCGGGGGGGATCCTACGAGCAGTACTTC. Its protein reads: CASSLSRGGSYEQYF.